One and the same sample provided the 21 T cell receptor beta chains below, sequenced in a study of cytomegalovirus exposure and HLA in healthy donors. It was with 60 Vbeta and 13 Jbeta primers that the PCR ran. Assay: immunoSEQ multiplex PCR; the TCRdb copy retains only in-frame clones and omits some. In the table there are roughly 190,000 clones, more than 65% of which are singletons. The sequenced sample was PBMCs. Receptor source: a man aged 50 to 60 in good health and CMV-seronegative.

V and J are TRBV7-8 and TRBJ1-1; D is possibly TRBD1 (5 bases). This CDR3 comprises 14 residues. The germline gives CDR1 SGHVS, CDR2 FQNEAQ. The V and J ends lost 4 bases and 8 bases respectively, with 17 bases between them. CDR3 amino acids: CASSSPGLPVEAFF. DNA of the CDR3: TGTGCCAGCAGCTCCCCGGGACTCCCCGTGGAAGCTTTCTTT.

The chain has TRBV14 and TRBJ2-7; possible D gene TRBD2, 6 bases. This CDR3 region has 15 residues. Trimming removed 4 bases from V and 3 bases from J, with 16 bases in between. Looked up from germline, CDR1 is SGHDN and CDR2 is FVKESK. The CDR3 loop reads CASSPQSGRYYEQYF. Here the CDR3 DNA reads TGTGCCAGCAGCCCCCAGTCCGGGAGATACTACGAGCAGTACTTC.

This rearrangement joins TRBV21-1 to TRBJ1-2. TRBV21-1 is annotated as a pseudogene. The CDR3 is 16 amino acids. The CDR3 reads CASGRTLGIQDYGYTF. The CDR3 DNA is TGTGCCAGCGGCCGGACGCTCGGGATTCAGGACTATGGCTACACCTTC.

The V gene is TRBV19, the J gene TRBJ1-2, with D possibly TRBD1 on 5 matching bases. This CDR3 is built from 13 residues. Germline V gene lookup returns CDR1 LNHDA and CDR2 SQIVND (reference sequence). V gave up 9 bases and J gave up 8 bases, with 19 bases separating them. In DNA form, the CDR3 reads TGTGCCAGCAGGTCCGGGACTGAGTGGGGCTACACCTTC. It yields the protein CASRSGTEWGYTF.

The chain combines TRBV19 with TRBJ2-5; 13 bases line up with TRBD2. Trimming at V came to 6 bases and at J to 4 bases, leaving 2 bases not matched to a gene. This CDR3 region has 14 residues. Germline V lookup: CDR1 LNHDA, CDR2 SQIVND (reference sequence). The CDR3 DNA is TGTGCCAGTAGGGGGACTAGCGGGGTAGAGACCCAGTACTTC. Translation gives CASRGTSGVETQYF.

The J gene is TRBJ2-1, the V gene TRBV5-5; 11 nucleotides match TRBD2. Germline assignment: CDR1 SGHKS and CDR2 YYEKEE (reference sequence). Trimming at V came to 2 bases and at J to 10 bases, leaving 5 bases not matched to a gene. This CDR3 is 14 amino acids long. The CDR3 protein is CASSFKLAGGEQFF. The CDR3 bases are TGTGCCAGCAGCTTCAAGCTAGCGGGGGGCGAGCAGTTCTTC.

V usage is TRBV4-1 and J usage is TRBJ2-2, with D unresolved. The CDR3 has 12 residues. Looked up from germline, CDR1 is MGHRA and CDR2 is YSYEKL. Trimming stripped 4 bases from V and 4 bases from J, with 4 bases between. The CDR3: CASSRGTGELFF. DNA for the CDR3: TGCGCCAGCAGCCGAGGCACCGGGGAGCTGTTTTTT.

The chain is built from TRBV6-5 and TRBJ1-6, with D maybe TRBD1 (5 bases). CDR3 length: 15 residues. Germline CDR1 MNHEY, CDR2 SVGAGI. V shed 2 bases and J shed 7 bases, with 12 bases lying between them. DNA for the CDR3: TGTGCCAGCAGTTACACCCAGGGCCAAAATTCACCCCTCCACTTT. Translating gives CASSYTQGQNSPLHF.

The chain employs TRBV6-5 and TRBJ1-2; the match to TRBD1 covers 8 bases. In germline, CDR1 is MNHEY, CDR2 SVGAGI. The CDR3 runs to 15 residues. J lost 8 bases, V lost 6 bases, and 14 bases had no gene match. The DNA for the CDR3 is TGTGCCAGCAGCCTAACCCAGGGGGCTACGGTAGGCTACACCTTC. It is translated as CASSLTQGATVGYTF.

V gene TRBV9 combines with J gene TRBJ2-1, with a tentative D call TRBD1 (5 bases). Germline V gene lookup returns CDR1 SGDLS and CDR2 YYNGEE. V dropped 4 bases and J dropped 0 bases, with 17 bases sitting between them. The CDR3 extends over 17 amino acids. The CDR3 is CASSSPDKGYSYNEQFF. In DNA, the CDR3 is TGTGCCAGCAGCTCTCCGGACAAGGGTTACTCCTACAATGAGCAGTTCTTC.

The chain recombines TRBV6-1 with TRBJ1-6, with no clear D. The CDR3 contains 12 residues. Trimming shortened V by 6 bases and J by 7 bases, and 7 bases separated the two germline ends. CDR1 is MNHNS, CDR2 SASEGT, per germline. As DNA, the CDR3 is TGTGCCAGCAGAGCAATCAATTCACCCCTCCACTTT. As protein: CASRAINSPLHF.

V gene TRBV5-1 combines with J gene TRBJ2-2; 7 nucleotides line up with TRBD1. Unmatched junction bases numbered 4, after V lost 3 bases and J lost 5 bases. CDR3 size: 14 residues. CDR1 is SGHRS, CDR2 YFSETQ, per germline. CDR3 region: CASSSGQQTGELFF. The CDR3 DNA reads TGCGCCAGCAGCTCGGGACAGCAGACCGGGGAGCTGTTTTTT.

This chain connects TRBV14 to TRBJ2-3; the match to TRBD1 covers 7 bases. The V gene's germline CDR1 is SGHDN and CDR2 FVKESK. This CDR3 is built from 13 residues. J lost 6 bases, V lost 3 bases, and 3 bases had no gene match. CDR3 residues: CASSQTGIDTQYF. DNA of the CDR3: TGTGCCAGCAGCCAGACAGGGATCGATACGCAGTATTTT. Looking up the rest from reference TRBV14 and TRBJ2-3 gives the full variable domain: EAGVTQFPSHSVIEKGQTVTLRCDPISGHDNLYWYRRVMGKEIKFLLHFVKESKQDESGMPNNRFLAERTGGTYSTLKVQPAELEDSGVYFCASSQTGIDTQYFGPGTRLTVL.

The chain couples TRBV7-6 to TRBJ1-4; D unresolved. The CDR3 covers 15 residues. V was shortened by 6 bases and J by 4 bases, with 15 bases between the two germline ends. Germline V lookup: CDR1 SGHVS, CDR2 FNYEAQ. The CDR3 protein is CASSNQDFINEKLFF. The CDR3 nucleotides read TGTGCCAGCAGTAACCAGGACTTTATTAATGAAAAACTGTTTTTT.

The chain couples TRBV7-8 to TRBJ2-7; TRBD1 matches 7 bases. Germline CDR1 SGHVS, CDR2 FQNEAQ. Germline trimming cut 5 bases from V and 4 bases from J; bases unmatched to any gene: 8. This CDR3 is built from 14 residues. The CDR3 is CASSLTGTEYEQYF. CDR3 sequence (DNA): TGTGCCAGCAGCCTAACCGGGACAGAATACGAGCAGTACTTC.

This rearrangement joins TRBV4-1 to TRBJ2-5; D remains unclear. From germline, CDR1 is MGHRA and CDR2 YSYEKL. Trimming pared 5 bases from V and 7 bases from J, leaving 14 bases between. The CDR3 loop spans 13 amino acids. The CDR3 bases are TGCGCCAGCAGCTCCCCTCCTTCAGGGACCCAGTACTTC. Translated: CASSSPPSGTQYF.

The CDR3 sequence: CASHHTPLYEQYF. The DNA for the CDR3 is TGTGCCAGCCACCATACCCCCCTCTACGAGCAGTACTTC. The chain joins TRBV6-1 to TRBJ2-5, with D hard to call. The J call is uncertain, as TRBJ2-7 better fits the DNA end. The CDR3 sequence is 13 residues long. Germline loops: CDR1 MNHNS, CDR2 SASEGT.

CDR3 DNA: TGTGCCATCAGTGAGCCAGGGGAGGGTAATTCACCCCTCCACTTT. Its protein product is CAISEPGEGNSPLHF. The J gene is TRBJ1-6, the V gene TRBV10-3; D might be TRBD1 (6 bases). Looked up from germline, CDR1 is ENHRY and CDR2 is SYGVKD. The ends were cut back, 2 bases at V and 6 bases at J, with 11 bases in the middle. CDR3 length equals 15 residues.

This rearrangement joins TRBV19 to TRBJ1-1, with a tentative D call TRBD1 (5 bases). With 6 bases removed from V and 6 bases from J, the gap between germline ends came to 8 bases. CDR3 size: 11 residues. The germline V gene has CDR1 LNHDA and CDR2 SQIVND (reference sequence). The CDR3 DNA reads as TGTGCCAGTAGCGGGGGATCTGAAGCTTTCTTT. Its protein is CASSGGSEAFF.

The gene calls are TRBV9 and TRBJ2-7; D is unresolved. Trimming took off 2 bases at V and 0 bases at J, with 6 bases between the two ends. The CDR3 runs 13 residues. The germline V gene has CDR1 SGDLS and CDR2 YYNGEE. CDR3 coding DNA: TGTGCCAGCAGCGTCAGTGGCTCCTACGAGCAGTACTTC. Its translation: CASSVSGSYEQYF.

This clone was detected only a few times. The chain carries TRBV27 and TRBJ2-7, with 7 bases fitting TRBD1. The trim removed 3 bases at V and 3 bases at J, leaving 5 bases unmatched. CDR1 and CDR2 (germline): MNHEY, SMNVEV (reference sequence). CDR3 size: 14 residues. CDR3 region: CASSFQWDSYEQYF. CDR3 bases: TGTGCCAGCAGTTTCCAGTGGGACAGCTACGAGCAGTACTTC.